The 3 T cell receptor beta chains given below trace back to one sample, sequenced in a study of T cells in localized non-small cell lung cancer. TCRdb keeps only in-frame clones here, not all; method: immunoSEQ multiplex PCR. Here the sample spans about 70,000 clones, about nine tenths being singletons. This specimen consisted of peripheral blood, obtained before any cancer treatment. These receptors were collected from a male donor aged 60 or older with stage III squamous cell lung carcinoma.

The chain combines TRBV19 with TRBJ2-7, with 7 nucleotides matching TRBD2. The CDR3 runs 14 residues. Germline CDR1 LNHDA, CDR2 SQIVND (reference sequence). The J segment lost 2 bases and the V segment lost 9 bases, leaving 10 bases of the junction unmatched. Here the CDR3 reads CASSLGGKTYEQYF. The CDR3, as DNA: TGTGCCAGCTCCCTCGGGGGGAAAACCTACGAGCAGTACTTC.

The V call is TRBV5-8, the J call TRBJ1-6; D is uncertain. The germline V gene encodes CDR1 SGHTS and CDR2 YDEGEE. This CDR3 has 16 amino acids. Trimming stripped 0 bases from V and 2 bases from J, with 9 bases between. The CDR3 is CASSLGPQTYNSPLHF. CDR3 coding DNA: TGTGCCAGCAGCTTGGGACCCCAAACCTATAATTCACCCCTCCACTTT. Using reference TRBV5-8 and TRBJ1-6 for the parts outside the CDR3, the full variable domain is EAGVTQSPTHLIKTRGQQATLRCSPISGHTSVYWYQQALGLGLQFLLWYDEGEERNRGNFPPRFSGRQFPNYSSELNVNALELEDSALYLCASSLGPQTYNSPLHFGNGTRLTVT.

The CDR3 DNA follows: TGTGCCAGCAGCCAGTGGACTGGACCCGGGGAGCTGTTTTTT. Its translation is CASSQWTGPGELFF. The chain uses TRBV14 and TRBJ2-2; TRBD2 might be the D (5 bases). Germline V CDR1 and CDR2: SGHDN, FVKESK. Trimming stripped 3 bases from V and 6 bases from J, with 11 bases between. This CDR3 is built from 14 residues.